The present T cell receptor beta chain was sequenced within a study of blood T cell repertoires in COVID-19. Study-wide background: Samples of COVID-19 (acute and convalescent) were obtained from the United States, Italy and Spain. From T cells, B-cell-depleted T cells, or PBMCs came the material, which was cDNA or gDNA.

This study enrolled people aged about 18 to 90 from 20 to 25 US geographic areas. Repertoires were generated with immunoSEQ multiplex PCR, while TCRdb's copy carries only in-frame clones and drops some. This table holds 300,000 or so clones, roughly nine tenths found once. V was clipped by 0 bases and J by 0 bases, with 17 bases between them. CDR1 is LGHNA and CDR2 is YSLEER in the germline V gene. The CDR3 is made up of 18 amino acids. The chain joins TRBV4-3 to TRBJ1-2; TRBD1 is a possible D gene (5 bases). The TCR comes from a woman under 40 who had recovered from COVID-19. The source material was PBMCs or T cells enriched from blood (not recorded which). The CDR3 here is CASSQDEQAPVSNYGYTF. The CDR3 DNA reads TGCGCCAGCAGCCAAGACGAACAGGCCCCCGTGTCTAACTATGGCTACACCTTC.